Below, 18 T cell receptor beta chains from the same sample are listed, as sequenced in a study of neurological immune-mediated disorders. TCRdb re-called the 5' RACE reads with MiXCR, one entry per CDR3 protein. The sample lists roughly 75,000 distinct CDR3 sequences, roughly 15% occurring once. Regarding time point: longitudinal time-point 1 (baseline). Sequenced: PBMCs. The receptors stem from a female donor with HTLV-1-associated myelopathy (HAM/TSP).

This clonotype showed up many times. This chain connects TRBV9 to TRBJ2-3; possibly TRBD2 for D (7 bases). From germline, CDR1 is SGDLS and CDR2 YYNGEE. This CDR3 is built from 14 residues. The germline V and J ends were trimmed by 0 bases and 4 bases, with 9 bases remaining between them. The CDR3 DNA sequence: TGTGCCAGCAGCGTAGAGGGGGGGTCAGATACGCAGTATTTT. Translation gives CASSVEGGSDTQYF.

This clonotype was counted at least ten times. In DNA, the CDR3 is TGTGCCAGCAGCTTGGGGGGGGATAACTATGGCTACACCTTC. This encodes CASSLGGDNYGYTF. The chain joins TRBV7-3 to TRBJ1-2, with D tentatively TRBD1 (5 bases). CDR1 SGHTA and CDR2 FQGTGA come from the germline V gene. The CDR3 loop spans 14 amino acids. V was shortened by 3 bases and J by 1 base, with 9 bases between the two germline ends.

This clonotype was recorded at least ten times. CDR3 sequence: CASSVQGLMSGNTIYF. The CDR3 DNA is TGCGCCAGCAGCGTACAGGGGCTTATGTCTGGAAACACCATATATTTT. The V and J genes are TRBV4-1 and TRBJ1-3; 7 positions match TRBD1. CDR1 is MGHRA and CDR2 is YSYEKL in the germline V gene. The V gene end was trimmed by 5 bases and the J gene end by 1 base; junction bases not matched to a gene: 8. The CDR3 runs 16 residues.

This clonotype was seen a single time. The chain recombines TRBV20-1 with TRBJ2-7, with D maybe TRBD1 (6 bases). Trimming shortened V by 1 base and J by 6 bases, and 16 bases separated the two germline ends. Germline values: CDR1 DFQATT, CDR2 SNEGSKA (reference sequence). The CDR3 totals 14 residues. CDR3 sequence reads: CSARGQGSSPEQYF. CDR3 coding DNA: TGCAGTGCTAGAGGGCAGGGGTCGTCTCCCGAGCAGTACTTC.

This clonotype has a handful of counts. This rearrangement joins TRBV5-1 to TRBJ2-7; D might be TRBD2 (6 bases). The CDR3 runs to 16 residues. Germline CDR1 is SGHRS and CDR2 is YFSETQ. V was trimmed by 0 bases and J by 3 bases, leaving 16 bases between them. The CDR3 DNA reads TGCGCCAGCAGCTTGGAGCGGGTAGACAGCGACTACGAGCAGTACTTC. Amino acids: CASSLERVDSDYEQYF.

This clonotype was seen a few times. J is TRBJ2-3 and V is TRBV7-8; D may match TRBD1 or TRBD2 (6 bases each). The V gene's germline CDR1 is SGHVS and CDR2 FQNEAQ. CDR3 size: 18 residues. V shed 3 bases and J shed 4 bases, with 23 bases lying between them. CDR3 in DNA: TGTGCCAGCAGCTTGTGGAGACGAGGGGGGCTCAAAGCAGATACGCAGTATTTT. Protein: CASSLWRRGGLKADTQYF. The full variable domain, completed using reference TRBV7-8 and TRBJ2-3, is GAGVSQSPRYKVAKRGQDVALRCDPISGHVSLFWYQQALGQGPEFLTYFQNEAQLDKSGLPSDRFFAERPEGSVSTLKIQRTQQEDSAVYLCASSLWRRGGLKADTQYFGPGTRLTVL.

On this clonotype: This may be a read error, as it is one base from a much larger clone. The V gene is TRBV7-2, the J gene TRBJ2-7; D not certain. Germline loops: CDR1 SGHTA, CDR2 FQGNSA. The CDR3 runs to 13 residues. The DNA of the CDR3 is TGTTCCAGCAGCTCCCCCATCACCTACGAGCAGTACTTC. Translating it yields CSSSSPITYEQYF.

In the case of this clonotype: Relative to the germline gene, one junction end is altered; a read error may explain this. V is TRBV9 and J is TRBJ1-1; D is unresolved. This CDR3 has 14 amino acids. Germline CDR1 and CDR2: SGDLS and YYNGEE. The CDR3 nucleotides are TGTGCCAGTAGCGTAAGCCCCGAGAAAACTGAAGCTTTCTTT. Translated, it gives CASSVSPEKTEAFF.

This clonotype was picked up many times. The CDR3 coding sequence is TGCAGTGCTAGCGGGGGGGGCTCCTACAATGAGCAGTTCTTC. Encoded protein: CSASGGGSYNEQFF. The rearrangement links TRBV20-1 to TRBJ2-1; the match to TRBD2 covers 8 bases. The CDR3 has 14 amino acids. Germline loops: CDR1 DFQATT, CDR2 SNEGSKA (reference sequence). The junction had 1 base not matched to a gene; V was cut back by 3 bases and J by 0 bases.

There are many counts of this clonotype. V usage is TRBV5-1 and J usage is TRBJ2-1; possible D gene TRBD1, 6 bases. The CDR3 runs 15 residues. Germline CDR1 and CDR2: SGHRS and YFSETQ. Trimming pared 1 base from V and 4 bases from J, leaving 12 bases between. CDR3 amino acids: CASSLPEGGYNEQFF. CDR3 nucleotide sequence: TGCGCCAGCAGCTTGCCGGAAGGGGGATACAATGAGCAGTTCTTC.

This clonotype was seen repeatedly, ten times or more. The rearrangement links TRBV6-5 to TRBJ2-5; D could derive from TRBD1 or TRBD2 (5 bases each). This CDR3 has 18 residues. Germline V lookup: CDR1 MNHEY, CDR2 SVGAGI. V gave up 6 bases and J gave up 6 bases, with 29 bases separating them. CDR3 sequence (DNA): TGTGCCAGCAGCCTGACGAGGGGACGAGGAACGAACAAGAAGACCCAGTACTTC. Residues: CASSLTRGRGTNKKTQYF.

This clonotype was counted many times. This chain connects TRBV2 to TRBJ2-3; D remains unclear. V was pared by 3 bases and J by 1 base, with 5 bases between. The CDR3 loop spans 13 amino acids. The germline CDR1 and CDR2 sequences are SNHLY and FYNNEI. In nucleotides, the CDR3 is TGTGCCAGCAGTGACCGGGGCACAGATACGCAGTATTTT. Its protein is CASSDRGTDTQYF.

This clonotype was observed many times. This chain links TRBV7-9 with TRBJ2-2, with D possibly matching TRBD1 (6 bases). This CDR3 is built from 15 residues. Looked up from germline, CDR1 is SEHNR and CDR2 is FQNEAQ (reference sequence). Trimming pared 6 bases from V and 0 bases from J, leaving 11 bases between. The CDR3 region is CASSHRDTNTGELFF. As DNA, the CDR3 is TGTGCCAGCAGTCACCGGGACACGAACACCGGGGAGCTGTTTTTT.

This clonotype was seen repeatedly, ten times or more. V and J are TRBV11-2 and TRBJ2-1; TRBD1 might be the D (7 bases). The CDR3 totals 17 residues. CDR1 and CDR2 from the germline V gene are SGHAT and FQNNGV. V lost 5 bases and J lost 6, with 23 bases in between. DNA for the CDR3: TGTGCCAGCAGCAACCCCCAACAGGGGCCGCGGGGCAATGAGCAGTTCTTC. The encoded protein is CASSNPQQGPRGNEQFF.

This clonotype was observed at least ten times. V usage is TRBV19 and J usage is TRBJ1-2, with 7 positions matching TRBD1. The CDR3 runs 13 residues. Germline assignment: CDR1 LNHDA and CDR2 SQIVND (reference sequence). V shed 5 bases and J 7 bases; nucleotides not matched to a gene: 7. DNA for the CDR3: TGTGCCAGTAGTCAAGGGGACAGATCTGGCTACACCTTC. It yields the protein CASSQGDRSGYTF.

The gene calls are TRBV27 and TRBJ2-1; 8 bases line up with TRBD2. Germline CDR1 and CDR2: MNHEY and SMNVEV (reference sequence). There are 16 residues in the CDR3. The CDR3 sequence: CANSLPGGAPYNEQFF. CDR3 sequence (DNA): TGTGCTAACAGTTTACCGGGGGGGGCCCCCTACAATGAGCAGTTCTTC.

This clonotype was seen many times. For the CDR3, the DNA is TGCGCCAGCAGCTTGGTAGATACGCAGTATTTT. It specifies CASSLVDTQYF. J is TRBJ2-3 and V is TRBV5-1; D gene uncertain. CDR3 length: 11 residues. Per the germline V gene, CDR1 is SGHRS and CDR2 is YFSETQ. V was shortened by 0 bases and J by 5 bases, with 1 base between the two germline ends.

A remark on this clonotype: A read error may produce the germline difference seen at one junction end. The rearrangement uses TRBV25-1 and TRBJ2-1; D is unclear. Per the germline V gene, CDR1 is MGHDK and CDR2 is SYGVNS. This CDR3 spans 10 amino acids. The CDR3 reads CASSTYNEQF. The CDR3 DNA follows: TGTGCCAGCTCCACCTACAATGAGCAGTTC.